The 13 T cell receptor beta chains in this list originate from one sample, sequenced in a study of blood T cell repertoires in COVID-19. Sequencing was performed with immunoSEQ multiplex PCR; in TCRdb, only in-frame clones are kept and a portion is missing. The table records approximately 150,000 clones, about 83% of them present only once. Sequenced sample: peripheral blood. These receptors were taken from a woman older than 75 with COVID-19, enrolled during active disease.

In its sample, this clone was seen a few times. The chain carries TRBV2 and TRBJ2-7; maybe TRBD2 (6 bases). Trimming removed 7 bases from V and 6 bases from J, with 16 bases in between. Germline-derived CDR1 and CDR2 are SNHLY and FYNNEI. The CDR3 consists of 13 residues. This CDR3 reads CASNLAAGGEQYF. CDR3 nucleotide sequence: TGTGCCAGCAATTTAGCGGCCGGGGGCGAGCAGTACTTC.

The rearrangement links TRBV9 to TRBJ2-2, with a tentative D call TRBD2 (7 bases). This CDR3 spans 14 amino acids. Germline V gene lookup returns CDR1 SGDLS and CDR2 YYNGEE. V dropped 1 base and J dropped 6 bases, with 10 bases sitting between them. CDR3 bases: TGTGCCAGCAGCGTAAGGGGGGGCCCCGGGGAGCTGTTTTTT. Amino acid sequence: CASSVRGGPGELFF.

The gene calls are TRBV27 and TRBJ2-3; 8 bases align to TRBD1. There are 15 residues in the CDR3. From germline, CDR1 is MNHEY and CDR2 SMNVEV (reference sequence). V shed 3 bases and J 0 bases; nucleotides not matched to a gene: 2. The CDR3 nucleotides are TGTGCCAGCAGTTTCTCAGGGGGCAGCACAGATACGCAGTATTTT. The encoded protein is CASSFSGGSTDTQYF.

This clone was seen a single time. V usage is TRBV7-2 and J usage is TRBJ2-7; 7 bases are shared with TRBD1. With V trimmed by 4 bases and J by 7 bases, 10 bases remained unmatched. The CDR3 spans 14 residues. Looked up from germline, CDR1 is SGHTA and CDR2 is FQGNSA. The CDR3 DNA reads TGTGCCAGCAGCTCACAGGGGACCTTTGGGGAGCAGTACTTC. Translated, it gives CASSSQGTFGEQYF.

V gene TRBV19 combines with J gene TRBJ2-7; tentative D call: TRBD2 (5 bases). The length of the CDR3 is 14 residues. Between the trimmed V and J ends, which lost 3 bases and 4 bases, there was a span of 13 bases. The germline V gene encodes CDR1 LNHDA and CDR2 SQIVND (reference sequence). The CDR3, as DNA: TGTGCCAGTAGTATTCGGGCCCGGACTTACGAGCAGTACTTC. This codes for CASSIRARTYEQYF.

The J gene is TRBJ2-7, the V gene TRBV5-4, with 9 positions matching TRBD1. The CDR3 runs to 13 residues. CDR1 SGHNT and CDR2 YYREEE come from the germline V gene (reference sequence). With 4 bases clipped from V and 3 bases from J, the junction kept 2 bases outside the gene matches. CDR3: CASSRTGVYEQYF. The CDR3 nucleotides read TGTGCCAGCAGCCGGACAGGGGTCTACGAGCAGTACTTC. Based on the CDR3 plus reference TRBV5-4 and TRBJ2-7, the full variable domain is ETGVTQSPTHLIKTRGQQVTLRCSSQSGHNTVSWYQQALGQGPQFIFQYYREEENGRGNFPPRFSGLQFPNYSSELNVNALELDDSALYLCASSRTGVYEQYFGPGTRLTVT.

This chain uses TRBV5-1 with TRBJ2-6; a weak D match, TRBD1 (5 bases). Germline CDR1 SGHRS, CDR2 YFSETQ. The CDR3 contains 18 residues. Trimming removed 2 bases from V and 0 bases from J, with 15 bases in between. The CDR3 is CASSFFSGQTSGANVLTF. CDR3 bases: TGCGCCAGCAGCTTCTTTTCAGGACAAACCTCTGGGGCCAACGTCCTGACTTTC.

This clone was observed a few times. The chain links TRBV7-2 to TRBJ2-1, with D possibly being TRBD2 (5 bases). The CDR3 covers 13 residues. The germline V gene encodes CDR1 SGHTA and CDR2 FQGNSA. V was shortened by 4 bases and J by 2 bases, with 6 bases between the two germline ends. As DNA, the CDR3 is TGTGCCAGCAGCTACGGGACCTACAATGAGCAGTTCTTC. Translated: CASSYGTYNEQFF.

The chain joins TRBV5-8 to TRBJ1-2; maybe TRBD1 (5 bases). Germline CDR1 and CDR2: SGHTS and YDEGEE. Trimming took off 3 bases at V and 8 bases at J, with 14 bases between the two ends. The CDR3 length is 13 residues. This CDR3 reads CASSWGPLGGYTF. The CDR3, as DNA: TGTGCCAGCAGCTGGGGCCCCTTGGGCGGCTACACCTTC.

The chain combines TRBV9 with TRBJ2-1; TRBD1 matches at 8 bases. The CDR3 is 15 amino acids. Per germline, CDR1 SGDLS and CDR2 YYNGEE. The ends lost 1 base at V and 7 bases at J; junction bases unmatched: 7. This CDR3 reads CASSVLDRAWNEQFF. The CDR3 nucleotides read TGTGCCAGCAGCGTACTGGACAGGGCTTGGAATGAGCAGTTCTTC.

The rearrangement joins TRBV5-4 to TRBJ2-7; 13 bases align to TRBD2. From germline, CDR1 is SGHNT and CDR2 YYREEE (reference sequence). The CDR3 sequence is 15 residues long. Trimming cost V 0 bases and J 3 bases; bases outside gene matches: 0. The CDR3 spells CASSLGTSGSYEQYF. For the CDR3, the DNA is TGTGCCAGCAGCTTGGGGACTAGCGGGAGCTACGAGCAGTACTTC.

The V gene is TRBV10-2, the J gene TRBJ2-2; 11 bases are a match to TRBD1. Germline lookup yields CDR1 WSHSY and CDR2 SAAADI. With 6 bases clipped from V and 3 bases from J, the junction kept 0 bases outside the gene matches. The CDR3 is 14 amino acids. CDR3 protein: CASRGQGDTGELFF. DNA for the CDR3: TGCGCCAGCAGGGGACAGGGGGACACCGGGGAGCTGTTTTTT.

The V and J genes are TRBV7-9 and TRBJ2-3, with TRBD2 identical over 12 bases. Trimming took 5 bases from V and 2 from J; bases not matched to a gene: 5. The germline V gene encodes CDR1 SEHNR and CDR2 FQNEAQ (reference sequence). CDR3 size: 16 residues. CDR3 nucleotides: TGTGCCAGCAGCGGAGGGACTAGCGGGTACACAGATACGCAGTATTTT. Amino acids: CASSGGTSGYTDTQYF. The whole variable domain, remainder taken from reference TRBV7-9 and TRBJ2-3, is DTGVSQNPRHKITKRGQNVTFRCDPISEHNRLYWYRQTLGQGPEFLTYFQNEAQLEKSRLLSDRFSAERPKGSFSTLEIQRTEQGDSAMYLCASSGGTSGYTDTQYFGPGTRLTVL.